The text below deals with one T cell receptor beta chain. Profiling relied on immunoSEQ multiplex PCR, and the TCRdb table lists in-frame clones only, not all of them. The sample holds approximately 12,000 clones, around 90% seen once. This entry comes from a study of preoperative IRX-2 immunotherapy in early breast cancer. Treatment indicated: preoperative locoregional IRX-2 cytokine immunotherapy. Samples came from a phase Ib trial of preoperative locoregional IRX-2 cytokine immunotherapy. This clonotype was obtained from a human donor with breast cancer. The specimen was collected from a patient treated with IRX-2 immunotherapy.

This CDR3 reads CASSQDSGDTEAFF. The CDR3 bases are TGTGCCAGCAGCCAAGATTCCGGGGACACTGAAGCTTTCTTT. The gene calls are TRBV4-2 and TRBJ1-1; D remains ambiguous. The CDR3 has 14 residues. Trimming cost V 0 bases and J 3 bases, with 8 bases left between them. CDR1 LGHNA and CDR2 YNFKEQ come from the germline V gene.